The clone carrying this T cell receptor beta chain was seen ten or more times. The data were obtained in a study of T cells in Graves' hyperthyroidism and ophthalmopathy. The CDR3 sequence is 14 residues long. Germline V gene sequence: CDR1 LGHDT, CDR2 YNNKEL (reference sequence). Trimming took 5 bases from V and 4 from J; bases not matched to a gene: 7. What was amplified from RNA transcripts were TCR beta CDR3 regions. HTBI primers drove first-round RT-PCR of the TCR CDR3. Using its own MiXCR run on the multiplex PCR reads, TCRdb lists one record per CDR3 protein. The sample lists 300,000 to 400,000 distinct CDR3 sequences, about 21% occurring once.

Sequencing used blood. The receptor's source is a woman in her forties or fifties with Graves' hyperthyroidism. J is TRBJ1-1 and V is TRBV3-1; 7 bases align to TRBD1. CDR3 nucleotide sequence: TGTGCCAGCAGCACCCACAGGGGAGGCACTGAAGCTTTCTTT. This sequence encodes CASSTHRGGTEAFF.